The 22 T cell receptor beta chains listed next were all sequenced from one sample in a study of cytomegalovirus exposure and HLA in healthy donors. The PCR employed 60 Vbeta primers together with 13 Jbeta primers. Produced via immunoSEQ multiplex PCR; TCRdb's table is partial and in-frame only. The profile covers about 120,000 clones, with about 83% appearing a single time and 2.7% taken by the ten largest. Sample: PBMCs. The receptor source for this set is a middle-aged woman in good health and CMV-seropositive.

In this sample, this clone turned up many times. Other DNA sequences within the sample encode an identical CDR3. J is TRBJ1-5 and V is TRBV4-1; 7 positions match TRBD1. There are 16 residues in the CDR3. J was trimmed by 0 bases and V by 4 bases; bases with no gene match: 6. Germline V CDR1 and CDR2: MGHRA, YSYEKL. The CDR3: CASSPGTDFSNQPQHF. The CDR3, as DNA: TGCGCCAGCAGCCCCGGGACAGACTTTAGCAATCAGCCCCAGCATTTT.

The chain has TRBV4-3 and TRBJ1-5, with D perhaps matching TRBD1 (6 bases). Germline values: CDR1 LGHNA, CDR2 YSLEER. V shed 3 bases and J shed 5 bases, with 17 bases lying between them. The CDR3 consists of 16 residues. The CDR3 nucleotides are TGCGCCAGCAGCCAGCCTACAGGGTTACTCTATCAGCCCCAGCATTTT. Amino acids: CASSQPTGLLYQPQHF.

This clone was counted a few times. This chain uses TRBV5-4 with TRBJ2-7; 7 nucleotides match TRBD2. Trimming took 0 bases from V and 3 from J; bases not matched to a gene: 9. The CDR3 has 16 residues. Germline CDR1 is SGHNT and CDR2 is YYREEE (reference sequence). CDR3 coding DNA: TGTGCCAGCAGCTTGGTCGGCGGGAGCGGTGGCTACGAGCAGTACTTC. It yields the protein CASSLVGGSGGYEQYF.

The chain links TRBV5-6 to TRBJ1-6; the D gene is possibly TRBD1 (5 bases). Germline CDR1 and CDR2: SGHDT and YYEEEE. The V end was cut by 2 bases, the J end by 4 bases, with 7 bases between. The CDR3 contains 14 residues. CDR3 sequence reads: CASSFGGYNSPLHF. The CDR3 nucleotides are TGTGCCAGCAGCTTCGGGGGTTATAATTCACCCCTCCACTTT. The whole variable domain, filled in from reference TRBV5-6 and TRBJ1-6, reads DAGVTQSPTHLIKTRGQQVTLRCSPKSGHDTVSWYQQALGQGPQFIFQYYEEEERQRGNFPDRFSGHQFPNYSSELNVNALLLGDSALYLCASSFGGYNSPLHFGNGTRLTVT.

The chain combines TRBV9 with TRBJ2-2; maybe TRBD2 (6 bases). Germline CDR1 reads SGDLS; CDR2 reads YYNGEE. V dropped 4 bases and J dropped 0 bases, with 19 bases sitting between them. The CDR3 consists of 18 residues. The CDR3 loop reads CASSPHTGLAANTGELFF. Here the CDR3 DNA reads TGTGCCAGCAGCCCCCATACCGGATTAGCGGCGAACACCGGGGAGCTGTTTTTT.

The chain uses TRBV28 and TRBJ1-3; TRBD1 matches 10 bases. The trim removed 4 bases at V and 0 bases at J, leaving 3 bases unmatched. This CDR3 is built from 16 residues. From germline, CDR1 is MDHEN and CDR2 SYDVKM. The CDR3 DNA is TGTGCCAGCAGTTCGGGACAGGGGAGCTCTGGAAACACCATATATTTT. Translated, it gives CASSSGQGSSGNTIYF.

This chain connects TRBV4-3 to TRBJ2-1; TRBD2 is a possible D gene (6 bases). V shed 0 bases and J shed 13 bases, with 19 bases lying between them. Germline V gives CDR1 LGHNA, CDR2 YSLEER. CDR3 size: 15 residues. The CDR3 DNA sequence: TGCGCCAGCAGCCAAGATAACGGGGGAGGAAGGTTTCAGTTCTTC. It codes for CASSQDNGGGRFQFF.

This chain links TRBV19 with TRBJ2-2; 7 positions match TRBD2. CDR1 and CDR2 from the germline V gene are LNHDA and SQIVND (reference sequence). The CDR3 has 16 amino acids. The V gene end was trimmed by 7 bases and the J gene end by 0 bases; junction bases not matched to a gene: 8. The CDR3, as DNA: TGTGCCAGTACCATAGTAGGGACTACGAACACCGGGGAGCTGTTTTTT. It specifies CASTIVGTTNTGELFF.

The V and J genes are TRBV7-2 and TRBJ2-2; tentatively, D is TRBD1 (6 bases). Trimming removed 3 bases at V and 6 bases at J, with 20 bases between. This CDR3 comprises 17 residues. Germline V CDR1 and CDR2: SGHTA, FQGNSA. CDR3 DNA: TGTGCCAGCAGCTTGACAGGAGCCTCCAACGCACCCGGGGAGCTGTTTTTT. Encoded protein: CASSLTGASNAPGELFF.

The rearrangement uses TRBV19 and TRBJ1-1; the D gene is possibly TRBD1 (5 bases). The V end lost 3 bases, the J end lost 1 base, and 9 bases lay between the germline ends. Germline values: CDR1 LNHDA, CDR2 SQIVND (reference sequence). This CDR3 comprises 14 residues. The CDR3 region has the DNA TGTGCCAGTAGTATGGGGCAACCGAACACTGAAGCTTTCTTT. As protein: CASSMGQPNTEAFF.

The chain has TRBV10-3 and TRBJ2-2; 8 nucleotides match TRBD1. CDR1 ENHRY and CDR2 SYGVKD come from the germline V gene. This CDR3 is 15 amino acids long. The junction had 6 bases not matched to a gene; V was cut back by 9 bases and J by 0 bases. The CDR3 DNA is TGTGCCATTCGGGACAGGAGAACGAACACCGGGGAGCTGTTTTTT. This codes for CAIRDRRTNTGELFF.

This clone was seen only a few times. The rearrangement joins TRBV5-1 to TRBJ2-2, with TRBD2 identical over 7 bases. Unmatched junction bases numbered 8, after V lost 0 bases and J lost 3 bases. CDR1 SGHRS and CDR2 YFSETQ come from the germline V gene. CDR3 length: 17 residues. CDR3 sequence reads: CASSLGSGTTHTGELFF. CDR3 nucleotides: TGCGCCAGCAGCTTGGGGTCCGGGACTACCCACACCGGGGAGCTGTTTTTT.

The genes are TRBV9 and TRBJ2-5, with 7 bases identical to TRBD2. Trimming removed 2 bases from V and 5 bases from J; junction bases left unmatched: 9. The CDR3 loop spans 15 amino acids. Germline V gene data show CDR1 as SGDLS and CDR2 as YYNGEE. The chain's CDR3 is CASSVGLGTRETQYF. The CDR3 DNA follows: TGTGCCAGCAGCGTCGGACTAGGGACCAGGGAGACCCAGTACTTC.

This clone was found once. V usage is TRBV19 and J usage is TRBJ1-6, with TRBD1 matching over 8 bases. This CDR3 contains 14 residues. Per the germline V gene, CDR1 is LNHDA and CDR2 is SQIVND (reference sequence). The trim removed 9 bases at V and 10 bases at J, leaving 11 bases unmatched. CDR3 nucleotides: TGTGCCAGCAAGCCGGGGACAGGCTACTCACCCCTCCACTTT. Amino acid sequence: CASKPGTGYSPLHF.

The V and J genes are TRBV19 and TRBJ2-7; the match to TRBD2 covers 8 bases. V trimming: 4 bases; J trimming: 3 bases; junction bases outside the gene matches: 11. The CDR3 contains 16 residues. Germline V lookup: CDR1 LNHDA, CDR2 SQIVND (reference sequence). The CDR3 coding sequence is TGTGCCAGTAGTACCGGGAGGGCAGGCCTATTCTACGAGCAGTACTTC. Residues: CASSTGRAGLFYEQYF.

V is TRBV21-1 and J is TRBJ2-3; TRBD1, the table's D call, lacks a check against the DNA. TRBV21-1 is flagged as a pseudogene. The CDR3 length is 17 residues. The CDR3 reads CASSKGGDRASTDTQYF. Written as DNA, the CDR3 is TGTGCCAGCAGCAAAGGGGGGGACAGGGCAAGCACAGATACGCAGTATTTT.

The chain carries TRBV18 and TRBJ2-7, with D maybe TRBD2 (5 bases). Per the germline V gene, CDR1 is KGHSH and CDR2 is LQKENI. Trimming cost V 1 base and J 0 bases, with 10 bases left between them. The CDR3 spans 15 residues. The CDR3 reads CASSPHEGSSYEQYF. The CDR3, as DNA: TGTGCCAGCTCACCACATGAGGGCAGCTCCTACGAGCAGTACTTC. Complete variable domain (other parts from reference TRBV18 and TRBJ2-7): NAGVMQNPRHLVRRRGQEARLRCSPMKGHSHVYWYRQLPEEGLKFMVYLQKENIIDESGMPKERFSAEFPKEGPSILRIQQVVRGDSAAYFCASSPHEGSSYEQYFGPGTRLTVT.

The chain uses TRBV6-5 and TRBJ2-4, with 8 bases aligning to TRBD2. V dropped 7 bases and J dropped 7; count of bases not matched to a gene: 9. The germline gives CDR1 MNHEY, CDR2 SVGAGI. CDR3 length: 14 residues. CDR3 nucleotide sequence: TGTGCCAGCACCCCGACGGGGGGGCCGAACATTCAGTACTTC. Amino acid sequence: CASTPTGGPNIQYF.

The gene calls are TRBV7-9 and TRBJ1-2; weak D call: TRBD1 (6 bases). Germline V gene lookup returns CDR1 SEHNR and CDR2 FQNEAQ (reference sequence). This CDR3 region has 14 residues. The V gene lost 4 bases and the J gene lost 4 bases, with 13 bases spanning the gap. The CDR3 spells CASSSSGTPYGYTF. The CDR3 DNA is TGTGCCAGCAGCTCCTCGGGGACACCCTATGGCTACACCTTC.

The V call is TRBV20-1, the J call TRBJ1-2; no clear D. The germline V gene encodes CDR1 DFQATT and CDR2 SNEGSKA (reference sequence). This CDR3 region has 11 residues. Deletions cut 5 bases from V and 6 bases from J, with 10 bases between. The DNA for the CDR3 is TGCAGTGCTCGTATAGTAAATGGCTACACCTTC. It codes for CSARIVNGYTF.

This clone appeared a few times. The chain recombines TRBV4-3 with TRBJ1-6; D may be TRBD1 (5 bases). The CDR3 contains 17 residues. Trimming cost V 0 bases and J 7 bases, with 16 bases left between them. The germline V gene encodes CDR1 LGHNA and CDR2 YSLEER. CDR3 sequence (DNA): TGCGCCAGCAGCCAAGATCCTGGGAGGGACTGGAATTCACCCCTCCACTTT. It yields the protein CASSQDPGRDWNSPLHF.

The chain joins TRBV5-5 to TRBJ1-4; no clear D gene. The germline V gene encodes CDR1 SGHKS and CDR2 YYEKEE (reference sequence). This CDR3 region has 15 residues. V lost 1 base to trimming and J lost 5 bases, with 12 bases between them. This chain's CDR3 is CASSLLGGENEKLFF. CDR3 nucleotides: TGTGCCAGCAGCTTGCTCGGTGGGGAGAATGAAAAACTGTTTTTT.